This T cell receptor beta chain emerged from a study of blood T cells in healthy people across ages (dated by TCRdb to 2015 to 2017). Regarding the complete study: In model experiments, template switching captured about one uniquely barcoded TCR beta cDNA molecule for every two T cells. Using deep sequencing normalized with unique cDNA molecular identifiers, the study measured how TCR beta repertoire diversity changes with age. The donors were divided into four age groups: young (average 16 years), middle-aged (around 37), aged (about 62) and long-lived (nearly 85). Two additional independent replicas of 1 million unique cDNA reads from the same blood draw were analyzed for two donors (one aged 18 to 30 and one aged 80 or older).

Deletion took 5 bases off V and 0 bases off J, with a span of 11 bases between the germline ends. From its cysteine to its phenylalanine, the CDR3 spans 16 amino acids. Of the read, only the CDR3 DNA is kept; its 48 bases are in frame from base 1. Library construction relied on 5' RACE. TCRdb shows the sequencer as Illumina HiSeq 2500. The second PCR ran for about 7 to 11 cycles and used a J-beta primer mix along with a sample-barcoded 5' primer. A unique molecular identifier was introduced onto each TCR beta cDNA molecule by a template-switch 5' adaptor carrying 12 random nucleotides. Each sample yielded at least 2.5 million CDR3-containing paired-end reads. First-strand cDNA synthesis was performed from all RNA using the Mint cDNA synthesis kit, with priming by a TRBC-specific oligonucleotide. All cDNA was treated with uracil-DNA glycosylase and then went through a first 18-cycle PCR with the universal primers M1SS and BC2_uni_R. Per the source publication's procedure: For normalization, 1 million high-quality reads, each with a distinct molecular identifier, were randomly selected from each sample. Instead of being binned into consensus sequences, reads that shared molecular identifiers were thrown out. MiTCR, with a Q25 quality threshold and the strictest error-elimination algorithm, was used for CDR3 identification, clonotype clustering and error correction. A nonparametric unseen species model with Euler transformation was used to estimate lower-bound total TCR beta diversity. Starting from the raw public reads, TCRdb applied fastp trimming at Q25, assembled clones with MiXCR and retained in-frame beta chains. Rows are combined by CDR3 protein, so each entry shows the most common genes and DNA. The V and J calls follow TCRdb's processing rather than the paper's. The table for this sample lists roughly 1,100,000 distinct CDR3 sequences; about 25% of them were counted only once. The ten top clones hold approximately 0.7% of the sample.

Comments on this clonotype: Which antigen it targets is not known. Qualities for individual bases were not recorded, and no much larger clone is one base off.

What the study reported, not specific to this receptor: Since profiling was done on bulk unsorted PBMCs, naive and antigen-experienced compartments could not be conclusively compared. A strong correlation was found between observed TCR beta diversity and the percentage of naive T cells measured by flow cytometry. As age increased, observed TCR beta diversity per million T cells dropped in a roughly linear way, and a significant reduction was already evident by age 40. The CMV infection status of donors was not known, potentially confounding age-related changes in expanded clonotypes. Compared with the aged group, the long-lived group had more naive CD4+ T cells, fewer expanded clones and increased TCR diversity, a pattern suggesting age selection. Estimates of total diversity based on one million sequenced T cells were considered lower bounds and underestimates.

Donors were about 36 systemically healthy Caucasian individuals from Russia aged roughly 6 to 100 years. Approximately 9 milliliters of peripheral blood were collected from each donor into EDTA-treated Vacutainer tubes. Ficoll-Paque density-gradient centrifugation was used to isolate PBMCs, with at least 7 million per sample. Total RNA, at least 6 micrograms per sample, was extracted from PBMCs with Trizol reagent. For every donor, an aliquot of PBMCs went through flow cytometry to measure the percentages of naive CD45RAhigh/CD27high T cells. These sequences were also reported in another study, on T cells of mothers and their children. As noted in the second study: Nine systemically healthy Caucasian individuals served as donors, namely three mothers together with their six children. cDNA synthesis used all of the extracted RNA, with 1.5 ug of RNA in each 15 ul reaction. In the second PCR, the M1S primer added sample barcodes and 2-4 random nucleotides. Over 8.5 million TCR beta CDR3 reads were obtained for each mother, and approximately 2.9 million reads were obtained for each child. In both related and unrelated pairs, thymic selection shapes the output of TCR recombination in a similar way, with inherited differences having only a minor effect. Related mother-child pairs always showed normalized repertoire overlap that was slightly higher than in unrelated mother-child pairs, though the difference was never significant. No persistent microchimeric T cell clones were detected, at a sensitivity of about 100 clones per million clonotypes. In the study, deep NGS was used to compare the TCR beta repertoires of mothers and children, and features distinguishing related mother-child pairs from unrelated individuals were sought. Mothers averaged about 40 +/- 4 years of age and children averaged about 12 +/- 4 years. Libraries were sequenced on Illumina HiSeq 2000 with 100+100 nt paired-end reads after adapter ligation with NEBNext reagents. To prevent cross-contamination, the mother and child libraries were prepared one month apart and sequenced in separate runs. For each donor, between about 450,000 and 2,300,000 distinct TCR beta clonotypes were identified. Naive TCR beta clonotypes were estimated from low-frequency clonotypes matched to each donor's FACS-determined naive share, without sorting.

Input material: blood. The TCR originated in a girl aged 2 to 9 in good health. This chain joins TRBV12-3 or TRBV12-4 to TRBJ2-6, and perhaps TRBD1 as D gene, on 6 matching bases. The CDR3 is CASSDGTLSGANVLTF. The DNA sequence reads TGTGCCAGCAGTGACGGGACACTCTCTGGGGCCAACGTCCTGACTTTC.